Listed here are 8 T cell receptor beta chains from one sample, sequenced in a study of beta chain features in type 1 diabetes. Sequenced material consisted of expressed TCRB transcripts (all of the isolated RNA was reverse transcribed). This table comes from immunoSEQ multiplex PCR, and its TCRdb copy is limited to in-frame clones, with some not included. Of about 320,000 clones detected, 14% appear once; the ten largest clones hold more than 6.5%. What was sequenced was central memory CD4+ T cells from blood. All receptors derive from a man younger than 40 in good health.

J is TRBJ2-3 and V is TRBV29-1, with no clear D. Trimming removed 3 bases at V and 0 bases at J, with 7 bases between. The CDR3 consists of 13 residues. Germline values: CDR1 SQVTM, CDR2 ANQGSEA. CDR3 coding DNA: TGCAGCGTTGATACGAAAAGCACAGATACGCAGTATTTT. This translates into CSVDTKSTDTQYF.

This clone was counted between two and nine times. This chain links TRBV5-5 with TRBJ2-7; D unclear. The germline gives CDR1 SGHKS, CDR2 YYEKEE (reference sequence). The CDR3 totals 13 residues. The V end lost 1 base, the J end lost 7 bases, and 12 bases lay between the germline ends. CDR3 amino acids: CASSLSSLMEQYF. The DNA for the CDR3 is TGTGCCAGCAGCTTGAGCTCCCTGATGGAGCAGTACTTC.

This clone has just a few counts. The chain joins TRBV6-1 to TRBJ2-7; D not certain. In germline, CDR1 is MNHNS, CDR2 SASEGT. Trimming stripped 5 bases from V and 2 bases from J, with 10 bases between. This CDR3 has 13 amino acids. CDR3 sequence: CASSPRATYEQYV. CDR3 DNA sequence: TGTGCCAGCAGTCCCCGGGCAACCTACGAGCAGTACGTC.

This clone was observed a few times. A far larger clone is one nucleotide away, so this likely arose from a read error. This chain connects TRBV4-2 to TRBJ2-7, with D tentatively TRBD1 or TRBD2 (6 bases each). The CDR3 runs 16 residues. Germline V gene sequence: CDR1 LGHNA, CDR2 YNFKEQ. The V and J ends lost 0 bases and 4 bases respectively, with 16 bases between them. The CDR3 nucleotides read TGTGCCAGCAGCCAAGATGGGGCCGGGGGCGCATACGAGCAGTACTTC. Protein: CASSQDGAGGAYEQYF.

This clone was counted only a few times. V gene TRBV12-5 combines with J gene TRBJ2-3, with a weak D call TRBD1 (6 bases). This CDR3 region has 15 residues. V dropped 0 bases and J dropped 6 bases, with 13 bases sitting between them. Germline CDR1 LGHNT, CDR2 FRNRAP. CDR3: CASGLVGTGSDTQYF. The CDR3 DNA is TGTGCTAGTGGTTTGGTAGGCACAGGGAGCGATACGCAGTATTTT.

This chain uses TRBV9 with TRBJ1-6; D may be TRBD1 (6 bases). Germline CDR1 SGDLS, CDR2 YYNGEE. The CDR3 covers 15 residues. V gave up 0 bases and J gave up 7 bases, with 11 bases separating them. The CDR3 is CASSVAPGGNSPLHF. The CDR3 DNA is TGTGCCAGCAGCGTAGCTCCGGGGGGCAATTCACCCCTCCACTTT. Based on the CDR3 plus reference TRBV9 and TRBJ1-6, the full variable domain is DSGVTQTPKHLITATGQRVTLRCSPRSGDLSVYWYQQSLDQGLQFLIQYYNGEERAKGNILERFSAQQFPDLHSELNLSSLELGDSALYFCASSVAPGGNSPLHFGNGTRLTVT.

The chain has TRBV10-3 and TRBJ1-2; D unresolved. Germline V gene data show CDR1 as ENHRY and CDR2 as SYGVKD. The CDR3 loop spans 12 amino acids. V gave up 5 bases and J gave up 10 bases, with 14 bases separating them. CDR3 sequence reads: CAISNLQMDYTF. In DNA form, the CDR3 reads TGTGCCATCAGTAACCTCCAAATGGACTACACCTTC.

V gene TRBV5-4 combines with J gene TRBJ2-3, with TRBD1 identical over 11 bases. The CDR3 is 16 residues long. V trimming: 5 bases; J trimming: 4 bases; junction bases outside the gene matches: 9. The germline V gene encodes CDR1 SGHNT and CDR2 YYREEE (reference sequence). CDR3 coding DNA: TGTGCCAGCAGTCCGGACAGGGGGCGCAGGGCAGATACGCAGTATTTT. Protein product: CASSPDRGRRADTQYF.